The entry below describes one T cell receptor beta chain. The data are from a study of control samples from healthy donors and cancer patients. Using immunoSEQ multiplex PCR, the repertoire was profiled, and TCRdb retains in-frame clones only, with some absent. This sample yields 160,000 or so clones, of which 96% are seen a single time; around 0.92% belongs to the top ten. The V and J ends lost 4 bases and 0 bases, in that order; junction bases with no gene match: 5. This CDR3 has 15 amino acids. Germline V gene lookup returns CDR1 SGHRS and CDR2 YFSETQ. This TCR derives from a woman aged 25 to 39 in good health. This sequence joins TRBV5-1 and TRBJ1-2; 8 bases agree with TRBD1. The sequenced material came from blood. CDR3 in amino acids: CASSLRDRTNYGYTF. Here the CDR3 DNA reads TGCGCCAGCAGCCTCCGGGACAGGACTAACTATGGCTACACCTTC.